This T cell receptor (beta chain) was sequenced during a study of response to subunit inactivated influenza vaccine. A single record per CDR3 protein comes from TCRdb applying MiXCR to the RT-PCR reads. The table shows about 240,000 distinct CDR3 sequences, with over 9% occurring only once. Study-wide points: Seasonal influenza vaccination, on each occasion, was suggested by the authors to recruit few new T cells.

This clonotype was counted between two and nine times. Its antigen remains unidentified. The sequence was obtained from a man aged 50 or older who received an inactivated influenza vaccine. The sequenced sample was non-naive T cells sorted from PBMCs, obtained 14 to 15 days before vaccination.

The CDR3 protein is CATSRPPTYEQYF. The CDR3 DNA reads as TGTGCCACCAGTAGACCCCCAACCTACGAGCAGTACTTC. V is TRBV15 and J is TRBJ2-7; D is unresolved. CDR1 is LNHNV and CDR2 is YYDKDF in the germline V gene (reference sequence). Trimming took off 6 bases at V and 2 bases at J, with 11 bases between the two ends. The CDR3 is 13 amino acids.